A single sample gave rise to the 19 T cell receptor beta chains below, sequenced in a study of quantifying T cell responses using KT2 cells. Study-wide context: cDNA was made from DNase-treated RNA using alpha and beta constant primers.

An oligo carrying a UMI was ligated to the cDNA 3' end. First-round PCR used four to five cycles and beta primers RC1.1 and RC1.2 covering TRBC1 and TRBC2. TCRdb re-called the UMI-ligation and nested PCR reads with MiXCR, one entry per CDR3 protein. The sample comprises about 30,000 distinct CDR3 sequences, 7.3% of which are singletons, and approximately 15% rests with the top ten. Sequencing was done on a sample of PBMCs spiked with cells of the T cell clone KT2. All receptors derive from a human donor.

This clonotype was seen ten or more times. The V gene is TRBV12-3 or TRBV12-4, the J gene TRBJ1-1; the D is unclear. The CDR3 is 13 residues long. The V end lost 3 bases, the J end lost 1 base, and 6 bases lay between the germline ends. CDR3 amino acids: CASSFGKNTEAFF. The CDR3 nucleotides are TGTGCCAGCAGTTTCGGCAAGAACACTGAAGCTTTCTTT.

In this sample, this clonotype turned up a few times. The rearrangement joins TRBV15 to TRBJ2-7; no definite D call. CDR1 LNHNV and CDR2 YYDKDF come from the germline V gene (reference sequence). Trimming took off 0 bases at V and 2 bases at J, with 17 bases between the two ends. This CDR3 contains 17 residues. The CDR3 DNA reads as TGTGCCACCAGCAGAGATCTGGCAGGCGATTCGACCTACGAGCAGTACTTC. Amino acid sequence: CATSRDLAGDSTYEQYF.

Many counts were recorded for this clonotype. V gene TRBV10-2 combines with J gene TRBJ1-2; D is ambiguous. Trimming removed 4 bases at V and 3 bases at J, with 9 bases between. The length of the CDR3 is 13 residues. The germline V gene has CDR1 WSHSY and CDR2 SAAADI. This chain's CDR3 is CASSGTGDYGYTF. The DNA for the CDR3 is TGCGCCAGCAGTGGTACGGGCGACTATGGCTACACCTTC.

This clonotype occurred many times. The chain joins TRBV2 to TRBJ1-5; D remains unclear. The length of the CDR3 is 14 residues. Germline V gene data show CDR1 as SNHLY and CDR2 as FYNNEI. V shed 4 bases and J shed 0 bases, with 7 bases lying between them. The CDR3 sequence: CASSATVSNQPQHF. DNA for the CDR3: TGTGCCAGCAGTGCGACGGTTAGCAATCAGCCCCAGCATTTT.

This clonotype was seen a handful of times. This rearrangement joins TRBV5-1 to TRBJ2-7; 9 positions agree with TRBD2. Trimming cost V 3 bases and J 3 bases; bases outside gene matches: 10. Germline CDR1 is SGHRS and CDR2 is YFSETQ. CDR3 length: 16 amino acids. The CDR3 sequence: CASSSSGVPPNYEQYF. In nucleotides, the CDR3 is TGCGCCAGCAGCTCTAGCGGGGTCCCTCCCAACTACGAGCAGTACTTC.

This chain connects TRBV6-1 to TRBJ2-7, with TRBD1 as a possible D gene (5 bases). V was clipped by 3 bases and J by 5 bases, with 14 bases between them. The CDR3 totals 14 residues. Looked up from germline, CDR1 is MNHNS and CDR2 is SASEGT. CDR3 coding DNA: TGTGCCAGCAGTGACGGCCCGCAAGGGGACGAGCAGTACTTC. Amino acids: CASSDGPQGDEQYF.

For this clonotype: Possible read error: a much larger clone is one base away. The chain employs TRBV10-3 and TRBJ1-1, with TRBD1 identical over 7 bases. This CDR3 spans 15 amino acids. Germline CDR1 reads ENHRY; CDR2 reads SYGVKD. Trimming at V came to 2 bases and at J to 3 bases, leaving 6 bases not matched to a gene. CDR3 DNA sequence: TGTGCCATCAGTGAGCCGGGACAGCTGTACACTGAAGCTTTCTTT. It is translated as CAISEPGQLYTEAFF.

This clonotype appeared many times. The chain has TRBV9 and TRBJ1-2; no clear D gene. The CDR3 has 16 residues. The germline V gene encodes CDR1 SGDLS and CDR2 YYNGEE. V lost 0 bases, J lost 8 bases, and 20 bases lay in between. CDR3 region: CASSVETSPMGGGYTF. The CDR3 DNA reads as TGTGCCAGCAGCGTAGAGACATCTCCGATGGGCGGAGGCTACACCTTC. Full variable domain (outside the CDR3, taken from reference TRBV9 and TRBJ1-2): DSGVTQTPKHLITATGQRVTLRCSPRSGDLSVYWYQQSLDQGLQFLIQYYNGEERAKGNILERFSAQQFPDLHSELNLSSLELGDSALYFCASSVETSPMGGGYTFGSGTRLTVV.

In this sample, this clonotype turned up a few times. V is TRBV20-1 and J is TRBJ1-2, with 7 bases that match TRBD1. The CDR3 length is 14 residues. The germline V gene has CDR1 DFQATT and CDR2 SNEGSKA (reference sequence). The V gene end was trimmed by 1 base and the J gene end by 8 bases; junction bases not matched to a gene: 10. CDR3 amino acids: CSARATQGQWGYTF. CDR3 sequence (DNA): TGCAGTGCTAGAGCTACACAGGGGCAGTGGGGCTACACCTTC.

This clonotype has just a few counts. This chain links TRBV12-3 or TRBV12-4 with TRBJ2-2; D gene ambiguous. V dropped 0 bases and J dropped 2 bases, with 10 bases sitting between them. The CDR3 covers 16 residues. CDR3 sequence: CASSLASSLNTGELFF. The CDR3 DNA follows: TGTGCCAGCAGTTTAGCGTCCAGTTTAAACACCGGGGAGCTGTTTTTT.

This clonotype was recorded a few times. The chain carries TRBV2 and TRBJ1-5; possible D gene TRBD1, 6 bases. There are 16 residues in the CDR3. With 4 bases removed from V and 3 bases from J, the gap between germline ends came to 16 bases. Germline V gives CDR1 SNHLY, CDR2 FYNNEI. For the CDR3, the DNA is TGTGCCAGCAGTGTAGGTAAAGGGGGATCCAATCAGCCCCAGCATTTT. Its protein is CASSVGKGGSNQPQHF.

This CDR3 is CSASQAGAETQYF. The CDR3 DNA sequence: TGCAGTGCTAGCCAGGCGGGGGCAGAGACCCAGTACTTC. V gene TRBV20-1 combines with J gene TRBJ2-5; perhaps TRBD2 as D (7 bases). The CDR3 is made up of 13 amino acids. Looked up from germline, CDR1 is DFQATT and CDR2 is SNEGSKA (reference sequence). V gave up 3 bases and J gave up 4 bases, with 12 bases separating them.

This clonotype was seen at least ten times. The chain couples TRBV20-1 to TRBJ1-2, with a tentative D call TRBD1 (5 bases). The germline V gene has CDR1 DFQATT and CDR2 SNEGSKA (reference sequence). This CDR3 is 13 amino acids long. V was pared by 3 bases and J by 4 bases, with 12 bases between. The CDR3 coding sequence is TGCAGTGCTAGGGGGACCACTATCTATGGCTACACCTTC. Protein sequence: CSARGTTIYGYTF.

This clonotype has ten or more counts. The chain links TRBV19 to TRBJ1-2; unclear D gene. With 2 bases removed from V and 4 bases from J, the gap between germline ends came to 8 bases. Germline assignment: CDR1 LNHDA and CDR2 SQIVND (reference sequence). CDR3 length: 13 amino acids. This CDR3 reads CASSIQAIYGYTF. The CDR3 coding sequence is TGTGCCAGTAGTATACAGGCGATCTATGGCTACACCTTC.

Ten or more counts support this clonotype. This rearrangement joins TRBV25-1 to TRBJ1-3; no reliable D call. V gave up 4 bases and J gave up 8 bases, with 9 bases separating them. Germline-derived CDR1 and CDR2 are MGHDK and SYGVNS. This CDR3 comprises 12 residues. CDR3 nucleotides: TGTGCCAGCAGTGGCCGGGGAGACACCATATATTTT. Its protein is CASSGRGDTIYF.

This clonotype is termed medium-sized (0.01 to 0.1%). This chain joins TRBV29-1 and TRBJ2-2; 11 bases align to TRBD1. CDR3 length: 14 residues. Trimming took 5 bases from V and 6 from J; bases not matched to a gene: 5. Germline CDR1 SQVTM, CDR2 ANQGSEA. CDR3 sequence reads: CSVPGQGDAGELFF. The CDR3 nucleotides are TGCAGCGTTCCGGGACAGGGGGACGCCGGGGAGCTGTTTTTT.

The sample holds many counts of this clonotype. The V and J genes are TRBV2 and TRBJ2-3; unclear D gene. This CDR3 has 13 residues. Trimming took 4 bases from V and 0 from J, leaving 5 bases between them. The germline V gene encodes CDR1 SNHLY and CDR2 FYNNEI. The CDR3 coding sequence is TGTGCCAGCAGTGTTGCGAGCACAGATACGCAGTATTTT. The encoded protein is CASSVASTDTQYF. The variable domain in full, with the rest retrieved from reference TRBV2 and TRBJ2-3, is EPEVTQTPSHQVTQMGQEVILRCVPISNHLYFYWYRQILGQKVEFLVSFYNNEISEKSEIFDDQFSVERPDGSNFTLKIRSTKLEDSAMYFCASSVASTDTQYFGPGTRLTVL.

The rearrangement links TRBV9 to TRBJ2-3; no firm D call. V gave up 2 bases and J gave up 0 bases, with 22 bases separating them. The germline V gene has CDR1 SGDLS and CDR2 YYNGEE. This CDR3 contains 19 residues. The CDR3, as DNA: TGTGCCAGCAGCGTTGACTCTTGGACCGGATCCCGCAGCACAGATACGCAGTATTTT. Its translation: CASSVDSWTGSRSTDTQYF. Together with reference TRBV9 and TRBJ2-3, the CDR3 gives the full variable domain: DSGVTQTPKHLITATGQRVTLRCSPRSGDLSVYWYQQSLDQGLQFLIQYYNGEERAKGNILERFSAQQFPDLHSELNLSSLELGDSALYFCASSVDSWTGSRSTDTQYFGPGTRLTVL.

This clonotype was picked up many times. This rearrangement joins TRBV10-2 to TRBJ1-5; possible D gene TRBD1, 5 bases. The V end lost 2 bases, the J end lost 11 bases, and 19 bases lay between the germline ends. The V gene's germline CDR1 is WSHSY and CDR2 SAAADI. The CDR3 length is 15 residues. In DNA, the CDR3 is TGCGCCAGCAGTGAGACCCGGGGACCGCTAGCGGCCCAGCATTTT. Protein sequence: CASSETRGPLAAQHF.